Shown below are 28 T cell receptor beta chains from a single sample sequenced in a study of immune heterogeneity within non-small cell lung tumors. A first 10-cycle multiplex round used 32 V-gene and 13 J-gene primers on TCR beta CDR3. TCRdb itself ran the multiplex PCR reads through MiXCR, one entry per CDR3 protein. The sample has about 2,600 distinct CDR3 sequences, roughly 18% seen once; the top ten hold more than 9%. Template came from bulk tumor genomic DNA, at approximately 640 ng per sample. Biopsies that were spaced far apart were taken, several per primary tumor, during surgery. The patients were newly diagnosed with non-small cell lung cancer, had not been treated, and had curative surgery. Sequenced material: lung tumor tissue. These receptor sequences come from a woman aged 45 to 65 with non-small cell lung cancer.

This clonotype was found a few times. A clone one base away is much larger, so this may be a read error. V is TRBV6-1 and J is TRBJ1-1; D perhaps matches TRBD1 (5 bases). The CDR3 loop spans 16 amino acids. The germline gives CDR1 MNHNS, CDR2 SASEGT. Here the CDR3 reads CASSEGIGRGRTEASF. CDR3 bases: TGTGCCAGCAGTGAAGGTATAGGGAGGGGTAGAACTGAAGCTTCCTTT.

This clonotype is medium-sized within its sample. The chain is built from TRBV5-1 and TRBJ1-1; 11 nucleotides line up with TRBD1. This CDR3 contains 14 residues. Germline assignment: CDR1 SGHRS and CDR2 YFSETQ. After removal of 7 bases from V and 4 bases from J, the junction contained 6 bases not matched to a gene. CDR3 nucleotides: TGCGCCAGCGGAACCGGGACAGGGGGCACTGAAGCTTTCTTT. This gives the protein CASGTGTGGTEAFF.

This clonotype is large. The rearrangement joins TRBV20-1 to TRBJ1-6, with D uncertain. Looked up from germline, CDR1 is DFQATT and CDR2 is SNEGSKA (reference sequence). V was shortened by 4 bases and J by 7 bases, with 11 bases between the two germline ends. This CDR3 spans 13 amino acids. This CDR3 is CSANRAGNSPLHF. Here the CDR3 DNA reads TGCAGTGCTAATCGTGCGGGGAATTCACCCCTCCACTTT.

In this sample, this clonotype turned up a few times. A read error may be the cause here, since a much bigger clone is one base away. The chain joins TRBV4-1 to TRBJ1-2; no clear D gene. Looked up from germline, CDR1 is MGHRA and CDR2 is YSYEKL. The CDR3 covers 15 residues. The CDR3 sequence: CASIQELVGSDGYTF. CDR3 nucleotide sequence: TGCGCCAGCATCCAAGAATTAGTAGGGAGCGATGGCTACACCTTC.

In its sample, this clonotype is medium-sized. The genes are TRBV27 and TRBJ2-4; 7 bases fit TRBD1. The CDR3 consists of 14 residues. Germline trimming cut 5 bases from V and 6 bases from J; bases unmatched to any gene: 7. Germline V lookup: CDR1 MNHEY, CDR2 SMNVEV (reference sequence). CDR3 region: CASSRQGNLNIQYF. CDR3 in DNA: TGTGCCAGCAGTAGACAGGGTAATTTAAACATTCAGTACTTC.

The rearrangement uses TRBV7-9 and TRBJ1-4, with a weak D call TRBD1 (5 bases). The germline gives CDR1 SEHNR, CDR2 FQNEAQ (reference sequence). V was pared by 0 bases and J by 7 bases, with 12 bases between. The CDR3 loop spans 15 amino acids. The CDR3 bases are TGTGCCAGCAGCTTAGCCGACAGCTCTGTTGAAAAACTGTTTTTT. Residues: CASSLADSSVEKLFF.

This clonotype was observed a few times. The chain carries TRBV7-2 and TRBJ2-1; TRBD1 aligns across 12 bases. In germline, CDR1 is SGHTA, CDR2 FQGNSA. The CDR3 spans 15 residues. J lost 4 bases, V lost 7 bases, and 5 bases had no gene match. CDR3 coding DNA: TGTGCCAGCATCTGGGGACAGGGGGCGTACAATGAGCAGTTCTTC. This codes for CASIWGQGAYNEQFF.

The CDR3 nucleotides are TGCAGTGCTAGAGATATAGTTAACCGCGGGACAGGGAGGTATACTAACTATGGCTACACCTTC. Amino acids: CSARDIVNRGTGRYTNYGYTF. The rearrangement links TRBV20-1 to TRBJ1-2, with TRBD1 matching 9 bases. Germline V CDR1 and CDR2: DFQATT, SNEGSKA (reference sequence). The CDR3 loop spans 21 amino acids. With 0 bases clipped from V and 0 bases from J, the junction kept 20 bases outside the gene matches.

This clonotype is classed as medium-sized (0.01 to 0.1%). This sequence joins TRBV6-2 or TRBV6-3 and TRBJ2-5, with D unclear. This CDR3 is 12 amino acids long. V lost 7 bases and J 1 base, leaving 7 bases between the germline ends. CDR1 is MNHEY, CDR2 SVGEGT, per germline. CDR3 protein: CASTDSQETQYF. The CDR3 bases are TGTGCCAGCACTGACTCCCAAGAGACCCAGTACTTC.

This clonotype rates as medium-sized. The chain is built from TRBV11-2 and TRBJ2-1; D not certain. The CDR3 has 11 amino acids. Deletions cut 1 base from V and 10 bases from J, with 5 bases between. CDR1 is SGHAT, CDR2 FQNNGV, per germline. The CDR3 spells CASSLAWEQFF. CDR3 DNA: TGTGCCAGCAGCTTAGCTTGGGAGCAGTTCTTC.

The rearrangement uses TRBV12-3 or TRBV12-4 and TRBJ2-1, with 8 bases that match TRBD2. The trim removed 6 bases at V and 0 bases at J, leaving 4 bases unmatched. The CDR3 extends over 15 amino acids. The CDR3 region is CASRQSGSSYNEQFF. The DNA of the CDR3 is TGTGCCAGCAGACAAAGCGGGAGCTCCTACAATGAGCAGTTCTTC.

This clonotype rates as medium-sized. The V gene is TRBV12-3 or TRBV12-4, the J gene TRBJ1-5; D unclear. CDR3 size: 15 residues. Trimming removed 1 base at V and 1 base at J, with 8 bases between. The CDR3 sequence is CASSLGGISNQPQHF. The CDR3 DNA is TGTGCCAGCAGTTTAGGCGGGATAAGCAATCAGCCCCAGCATTTT.

By share of the sample, this clonotype is medium-sized. The chain has TRBV6-1 and TRBJ2-2; possible D gene TRBD2, 6 bases. The CDR3 is 18 amino acids. Trimming stripped 5 bases from V and 6 bases from J, with 25 bases between. Germline lookup yields CDR1 MNHNS and CDR2 SASEGT. The CDR3 reads CASSKHRAGIREPGELFF. The CDR3 DNA sequence: TGTGCCAGCAGTAAACACCGGGCCGGGATCCGGGAGCCCGGGGAGCTGTTTTTT.

This clonotype was seen a few times. The gene calls are TRBV4-1 and TRBJ1-1; D gene ambiguous. Trimming removed 0 bases from V and 7 bases from J, with 18 bases in between. The CDR3 spans 16 residues. Per germline, CDR1 MGHRA and CDR2 YSYEKL. The CDR3 spells CASSQDLGFGFGEAFF. The DNA of the CDR3 is TGCGCCAGCAGCCAAGATTTAGGGTTTGGGTTTGGTGAAGCTTTCTTT.

Sample share makes this clonotype medium-sized. The chain links TRBV2 to TRBJ2-6; D gene uncertain. V dropped 7 bases and J dropped 0 bases, with 10 bases sitting between them. Germline CDR1 SNHLY, CDR2 FYNNEI. There are 15 residues in the CDR3. Here the CDR3 DNA reads TGTGCCAGCACCATGTCGAACTCTGGGGCCAACGTCCTGACTTTC. It encodes CASTMSNSGANVLTF.

By share of the sample, this clonotype is medium-sized. CDR3 amino acids: CSARNHMKASSNTGELFF. The CDR3, as DNA: TGCAGTGCTAGAAATCATATGAAGGCCTCCTCGAACACCGGGGAGCTGTTTTTT. The chain combines TRBV20-1 with TRBJ2-2; no firm D call. The germline gives CDR1 DFQATT, CDR2 SNEGSKA (reference sequence). Trimming took off 2 bases at V and 0 bases at J, with 19 bases between the two ends. The CDR3 has 18 residues.

Comments on this clonotype: This may arise from a read error, as a much more abundant clone is one base away. The chain joins TRBV7-8 to TRBJ2-7; D is possibly TRBD1 (6 bases). Germline assignment: CDR1 SGHVS and CDR2 FQNEAQ. The CDR3 sequence is 17 residues long. The CDR3 is CASSLSAGTRSYYGQYF. The DNA for the CDR3 is TGTGCCAGCAGCTTATCCGCCGGGACAAGGTCCTACTACGGGCAGTACTTC.

In this sample, this clonotype is large. The chain employs TRBV7-9 and TRBJ2-7; TRBD1 or TRBD2 may be the D gene (5 bases each). CDR1 SEHNR and CDR2 FQNEAQ come from the germline V gene (reference sequence). There are 12 residues in the CDR3. V lost 8 bases and J lost 1, with 9 bases in between. The CDR3, as DNA: TGTGCCAGCGGGGACGGATCCTACGAGCAGTACTTC. Translated: CASGDGSYEQYF.

Points on this clonotype: Just one base apart from a much larger clone, this may be a read error. The J gene is TRBJ2-2, the V gene TRBV7-9, with D perhaps TRBD2 (6 bases). V was shortened by 5 bases and J by 4 bases, with 20 bases between the two germline ends. The CDR3 sequence is 17 residues long. Germline V gene sequence: CDR1 SEHNR, CDR2 FQNEAQ (reference sequence). Here the CDR3 DNA reads TGTGCCAGCAGCAAAGGGGCCGGGGGTATGGGCACCGGGGAGCTGTTTTTT. It is translated as CASSKGAGGMGTGELFF.

CDR3 residues: CSASPSQETQYF. DNA of the CDR3: TGCAGTGCTAGCCCCAGCCAAGAGACCCAGTACTTC. The chain employs TRBV20-1 and TRBJ2-5, with D unclear. The germline gives CDR1 DFQATT, CDR2 SNEGSKA (reference sequence). Trimming took off 3 bases at V and 1 base at J, with 6 bases between the two ends. The CDR3 is made up of 12 amino acids.

In its sample, this clonotype is medium-sized. The rearrangement joins TRBV28 to TRBJ2-3; D ambiguous. The V gene's germline CDR1 is MDHEN and CDR2 SYDVKM. The CDR3 runs to 13 residues. V lost 3 bases, J lost 6 bases, and 10 bases lay in between. The CDR3 reads CASSFPPDDTQYF. The CDR3 DNA is TGTGCCAGCAGTTTTCCCCCAGATGATACGCAGTATTTT.

By share, this clonotype counts as medium-sized. The chain uses TRBV10-3 and TRBJ1-6; D remains ambiguous. Germline V CDR1 and CDR2: ENHRY, SYGVKD. Between the trimmed V and J ends, which lost 3 bases and 2 bases, there was a span of 8 bases. The CDR3 sequence is 15 residues long. Written as DNA, the CDR3 is TGTGCCATCAGTGAAAACATTCCCTATAATTCACCCCTCCACTTT. Translated: CAISENIPYNSPLHF.

This clonotype was observed a handful of times. The chain joins TRBV29-1 to TRBJ2-1; either TRBD1 or TRBD2 may fit D (6 bases each). CDR1 SQVTM and CDR2 ANQGSEA come from the germline V gene. Trimming pared 2 bases from V and 7 bases from J, leaving 12 bases between. The CDR3 is made up of 13 amino acids. CDR3 nucleotide sequence: TGCAGCGTTGAATTTGGGGGGCGGAATGAGCAGTTCTTC. Protein sequence: CSVEFGGRNEQFF.

In its sample, this clonotype ranks as medium-sized. CDR3 protein: CASSPRGAGGTDTQYF. The CDR3 DNA reads TGTGCCAGCAGCCCACGGGGGGCCGGGGGCACAGATACGCAGTATTTT. The chain joins TRBV7-9 to TRBJ2-3; maybe TRBD2 (7 bases). Germline CDR1 reads SEHNR; CDR2 reads FQNEAQ (reference sequence). V lost 5 bases and J 1 base, leaving 16 bases between the germline ends. There are 16 residues in the CDR3.

Relative to its sample, this clonotype is medium-sized (0.01 to 0.1%). CDR3 amino acids: CASSGDTSGANVLTF. The CDR3, as DNA: TGTGCCAGCAGCGGAGACACCTCTGGGGCCAACGTCCTGACTTTC. The rearrangement joins TRBV9 to TRBJ2-6, with D hard to call. The CDR3 loop spans 15 amino acids. Germline V gene sequence: CDR1 SGDLS, CDR2 YYNGEE. The V end lost 3 bases, the J end lost 0 bases, and 7 bases lay between the germline ends.

This clonotype rates as medium-sized (0.01 to 0.1%). The chain employs TRBV6-1 and TRBJ1-1; weak D call: TRBD1 (6 bases). The V end was cut by 3 bases, the J end by 1 base, with 15 bases between. The germline V gene encodes CDR1 MNHNS and CDR2 SASEGT. The CDR3 sequence is 16 residues long. The CDR3 bases are TGTGCCAGCAGTGATGTCCTCGGGGGCACGAACACTGAAGCTTTCTTT. Its translation is CASSDVLGGTNTEAFF.

This clonotype is deemed medium-sized (0.01 to 0.1%). V and J are TRBV5-1 and TRBJ1-3, with 9 bases aligning to TRBD1. Looked up from germline, CDR1 is SGHRS and CDR2 is YFSETQ. The junction had 2 bases not matched to a gene; V was cut back by 2 bases and J by 2 bases. The CDR3 covers 15 residues. CDR3 sequence reads: CASSFNRGPGNTIYF. The CDR3 bases are TGCGCCAGCAGCTTTAACAGGGGGCCTGGAAACACCATATATTTT.

This clonotype is categorized as medium-sized. V usage is TRBV9 and J usage is TRBJ2-1; 9 bases fit TRBD2. J gave up 8 bases and V 0 bases, and 6 bases lay outside the gene matches. Per germline, CDR1 SGDLS and CDR2 YYNGEE. This CDR3 comprises 15 residues. The CDR3 sequence is CASSVGGSGSYEQFF. CDR3 DNA: TGTGCCAGCAGCGTAGGTGGTAGCGGGAGCTATGAGCAGTTCTTC.